The 18 T cell receptor beta chains listed next were all sequenced from one sample in a study of lymphopenia after photon versus proton radiotherapy. The table came from immunoSEQ multiplex PCR; TCRdb's copy has only in-frame clones and leaves some out. The sample has some 27,000 clones, around nine tenths seen once. The sample was peripheral blood, taken from a patient treated with proton-based radiotherapy. Receptors were obtained from a woman aged 55 to 70 with cholangiocarcinoma. Some clones in this sample may be carry-over from other donors' samples.

The CDR3 coding sequence is TGTGCCAGCACTGACGACACGCGGGGGGATGAGCAGTTCTTC. Its translation: CASTDDTRGDEQFF. J is TRBJ2-1 and V is TRBV2, with 8 nucleotides matching TRBD2. Germline values: CDR1 SNHLY, CDR2 FYNNEI. Germline trimming cut 7 bases from V and 8 bases from J; bases unmatched to any gene: 10. The CDR3 sequence is 14 residues long.

This clone has just one count. The chain is built from TRBV7-2 and TRBJ2-7, with D unresolved. The V and J ends lost 2 bases and 6 bases respectively, with 8 bases between them. This CDR3 spans 12 amino acids. Germline CDR1 SGHTA, CDR2 FQGNSA. The CDR3 region is CASSLYGVEQYF. The CDR3 bases are TGTGCCAGCAGCTTATATGGGGTCGAGCAGTACTTC.

The chain employs TRBV6-5 and TRBJ2-1; 9 nucleotides line up with TRBD2. V trimming: 6 bases; J trimming: 3 bases; junction bases outside the gene matches: 6. The CDR3 consists of 15 residues. Looked up from germline, CDR1 is MNHEY and CDR2 is SVGAGI. CDR3 bases: TGTGCCAGCAGCCGCGGGGGGGCAAACTACAATGAGCAGTTCTTC. This codes for CASSRGGANYNEQFF.

V usage is TRBV2 and J usage is TRBJ2-3; D possibly uses TRBD1 or TRBD2 (5 bases each). The germline V and J ends were trimmed by 7 bases and 6 bases, with 14 bases remaining between them. CDR3 length equals 13 residues. Germline V CDR1 and CDR2: SNHLY, FYNNEI. The DNA for the CDR3 is TGTGCCAGCACCGTCGAGGGACGGGATACGCAGTATTTT. Amino acids: CASTVEGRDTQYF.

The chain is built from TRBV2 and TRBJ2-1, with TRBD2 matching over 7 bases. The germline V gene has CDR1 SNHLY and CDR2 FYNNEI. This CDR3 has 12 residues. V lost 7 bases, J lost 9 bases, and 6 bases stayed unmatched. Here the CDR3 reads CASTAGAVEQFF. The CDR3 coding sequence is TGTGCCAGCACGGCGGGAGCAGTTGAGCAGTTCTTC.

J is TRBJ2-7 and V is TRBV18; 9 bases line up with TRBD2. The germline V gene encodes CDR1 KGHSH and CDR2 LQKENI. V gave up 0 bases and J gave up 6 bases; unmatched junction bases: 6. The CDR3 runs 15 residues. The CDR3 spells CASSPPGLASSEQYF. The CDR3 DNA is TGTGCCAGCTCACCACCAGGACTAGCGTCGAGCGAGCAGTACTTC. The full variable domain, in which reference TRBV18 and TRBJ2-7 provide the parts outside the CDR3, is NAGVMQNPRHLVRRRGQEARLRCSPMKGHSHVYWYRQLPEEGLKFMVYLQKENIIDESGMPKERFSAEFPKEGPSILRIQQVVRGDSAAYFCASSPPGLASSEQYFGPGTRLTVT.

The chain links TRBV4-2 to TRBJ1-3; TRBD1 is a possible D gene (5 bases). V dropped 0 bases and J dropped 3 bases, with 6 bases sitting between them. CDR1 is LGHNA, CDR2 YNFKEQ, per germline. This CDR3 is 14 amino acids long. The CDR3 loop is CASSQEGVGNTIYF. The DNA of the CDR3 is TGTGCCAGCAGCCAAGAAGGGGTTGGAAACACCATATATTTT.

CDR3 region: CASTQSGLRREKLFF. Here the CDR3 DNA reads TGTGCCAGCACCCAAAGTGGACTTCGTCGGGAAAAACTGTTTTTT. This sequence joins TRBV2 and TRBJ1-4; D gene ambiguous. Trimming took 7 bases from V and 8 from J, leaving 20 bases between them. Germline V lookup: CDR1 SNHLY, CDR2 FYNNEI. This CDR3 has 15 residues.

By share, this clone ranks as medium-sized. The genes are TRBV19 and TRBJ2-3, with no clear D. Germline lookup yields CDR1 LNHDA and CDR2 SQIVND (reference sequence). This CDR3 spans 12 amino acids. Trimming shortened V by 1 base and J by 5 bases, and 4 bases separated the two germline ends. The DNA for the CDR3 is TGTGCCAGTAGTATAGTCGGAGATACGCAGTATTTT. Translated: CASSIVGDTQYF.

The J gene is TRBJ2-1, the V gene TRBV18; 9 positions agree with TRBD1. V gave up 5 bases and J gave up 5 bases; unmatched junction bases: 4. Germline assignment: CDR1 KGHSH and CDR2 LQKENI. The CDR3 is 14 residues long. CDR3 sequence reads: CASSSGTGNNEQFF. The CDR3 DNA follows: TGTGCCAGCTCAAGCGGGACAGGGAACAATGAGCAGTTCTTC.

The rearrangement links TRBV7-9 to TRBJ2-7; D not certain. V was trimmed by 1 base and J by 12 bases, leaving 16 bases between them. Looked up from germline, CDR1 is SEHNR and CDR2 is FQNEAQ (reference sequence). The CDR3 consists of 13 residues. The CDR3 spells CASSLGPNQEAYF. The CDR3 DNA sequence: TGTGCCAGCAGCTTAGGCCCAAATCAAGAGGCGTACTTC.

The rearrangement uses TRBV7-8 and TRBJ1-5; D not resolved. Trimming removed 1 base from V and 3 bases from J, with 10 bases in between. In germline, CDR1 is SGHVS, CDR2 FQNEAQ. This CDR3 has 15 residues. CDR3 protein: CASSLGRVSNQPQHF. The CDR3 DNA reads as TGTGCCAGCAGCTTAGGCAGAGTTTCCAATCAGCCCCAGCATTTT.

J is TRBJ2-5 and V is TRBV20-1; D not certain. The CDR3 sequence is 9 residues long. Germline V gives CDR1 DFQATT, CDR2 SNEGSKA (reference sequence). Trimming pared 0 bases from V and 14 bases from J, leaving 7 bases between. The CDR3 sequence is CSAREAGYF. CDR3 in DNA: TGCAGTGCTAGAGAAGCAGGTTACTTC.

The chain uses TRBV29-1 and TRBJ2-7; either TRBD1 or TRBD2 may fit D (7 bases each). The CDR3 is 15 amino acids. V shed 7 bases and J shed 7 bases, with 26 bases lying between them. Germline CDR1 is SQVTM and CDR2 is ANQGSEA. The CDR3 sequence: CSARTPRNRGGEQYF. The CDR3 DNA is TGCAGCGCCCGAACGCCACGTAACAGGGGAGGGGAGCAGTACTTC.

The chain carries TRBV5-1 and TRBJ2-7, with D tentatively TRBD2 (6 bases). This CDR3 has 13 amino acids. Germline V gene data show CDR1 as SGHRS and CDR2 as YFSETQ. Trimming shortened V by 4 bases and J by 0 bases, and 8 bases separated the two germline ends. The CDR3 here is CASSRDFSYEQYF. CDR3 nucleotide sequence: TGCGCCAGCAGCCGGGACTTCTCCTACGAGCAGTACTTC.

The chain uses TRBV6-1 and TRBJ1-2; 10 bases fit TRBD1. There are 16 residues in the CDR3. Germline loops: CDR1 MNHNS, CDR2 SASEGT. The junction had 6 bases not matched to a gene; V was cut back by 0 bases and J by 5 bases. The CDR3 here is CASSEAGGQGLYGYTF. Here the CDR3 DNA reads TGTGCCAGCAGTGAAGCTGGGGGACAGGGGTTATATGGCTACACCTTC.

CDR3 nucleotides: TGTGCCACCGGCGGGGTCGGTGGATACGAGCAGTACTTC. Translated: CATGGVGGYEQYF. The rearrangement joins TRBV10-3 to TRBJ2-7; perhaps TRBD2 as D (6 bases). V dropped 10 bases and J dropped 4 bases, with 17 bases sitting between them. Germline V gene data show CDR1 as ENHRY and CDR2 as SYGVKD. The length of the CDR3 is 13 residues.

This chain uses TRBV7-9 with TRBJ2-7, with 9 bases matching TRBD1. V gave up 5 bases and J gave up 2 bases; unmatched junction bases: 4. The CDR3 is 14 amino acids. Looked up from germline, CDR1 is SEHNR and CDR2 is FQNEAQ (reference sequence). CDR3: CASSLRDRAYEQYF. The CDR3 nucleotides read TGTGCCAGCAGCCTACGGGACAGGGCCTACGAGCAGTACTTC.